This T cell receptor beta chain was sequenced in a study of blood T cell repertoires in COVID-19. Overall study: Acute and convalescent COVID-19 samples came from the United States, Italy and Spain. T cells, B-cell-depleted T cells, or PBMCs provided the cDNA or gDNA that served as material.

Original analysis: Cell counts per sample came from amplifying reference gene primers. Profiling relied on immunoSEQ multiplex PCR, and the TCRdb table lists in-frame clones only, not all of them. V, J and clone size are taken as reported in that table, and D and trimming were inferred from the DNA itself. This table holds roughly 150,000 clones, 70% to 90% found once. Between the trimmed V and J ends, which lost 9 bases and 8 bases, there was a span of 21 bases. Germline CDR1 is KGHDR and CDR2 is SFDVKD. CDR3 length: 14 amino acids. Sequenced sample: peripheral blood. The J gene is TRBJ1-2, the V gene TRBV24-1; perhaps TRBD1 as D (5 bases). The clonotype was recovered from a man between 60 and 75 years old with acute or convalescent COVID-19. The CDR3 loop reads CATVSTEGPWGYTF. CDR3 sequence (DNA): TGTGCCACCGTCTCTACGGAGGGACCTTGGGGCTACACCTTC.